These 29 T cell receptor beta chains share one sample of origin, sequenced in a study of cytomegalovirus exposure and HLA in healthy donors. PCR used 60 Vbeta primers and 13 Jbeta primers. Profiling relied on immunoSEQ multiplex PCR, and the TCRdb table lists in-frame clones only, not all of them. The sample yields about 82,000 clones, roughly four fifths seen once. Sequencing used PBMCs. Source of these receptors: a human donor in good health.

The V gene is TRBV18, the J gene TRBJ2-7; 8 bases match TRBD1. This CDR3 contains 16 residues. CDR1 and CDR2 from the germline V gene are KGHSH and LQKENI. J lost 2 bases, V lost 5 bases, and 11 bases had no gene match. The CDR3 region is CASSSSDRGGTYEQYF. Here the CDR3 DNA reads TGTGCCAGCTCATCCTCCGACAGGGGTGGTACCTACGAGCAGTACTTC.

The chain employs TRBV5-1 and TRBJ2-3; 9 bases map to TRBD1. In germline, CDR1 is SGHRS, CDR2 YFSETQ. Germline trimming cut 4 bases from V and 4 bases from J; bases unmatched to any gene: 1. The CDR3 totals 13 residues. The CDR3 bases are TGCGCCAGCAGCGGGACAGGGCCAGATACGCAGTATTTT. Translation gives CASSGTGPDTQYF.

The rearrangement links TRBV10-3 to TRBJ2-7, with 10 bases aligning to TRBD1. Germline loops: CDR1 ENHRY, CDR2 SYGVKD. Trimming at V came to 6 bases and at J to 4 bases, leaving 6 bases not matched to a gene. The CDR3 has 14 amino acids. CDR3 residues: CAISMTGGYYEQYF. The CDR3 region has the DNA TGTGCCATCAGCATGACAGGGGGCTATTACGAGCAGTACTTC.

The chain employs TRBV19 and TRBJ1-5, with a weak D call TRBD1 (6 bases). The V and J ends lost 5 bases and 1 base respectively, with 9 bases between them. Germline V gene lookup returns CDR1 LNHDA and CDR2 SQIVND (reference sequence). The CDR3 length is 14 residues. CDR3 loop: CASSGGHSNQPQHF. CDR3 nucleotides: TGTGCCAGTAGTGGGGGACACAGCAATCAGCCCCAGCATTTT.

The J gene is TRBJ1-1, the V gene TRBV27; 8 nucleotides align to TRBD1. The germline CDR1 and CDR2 sequences are MNHEY and SMNVEV (reference sequence). V was clipped by 8 bases and J by 7 bases; unmatched bases: 9. This CDR3 contains 13 residues. As DNA, the CDR3 is TGTGCCAGCCACCCCCCAGGGGGCTTTGAAGCTTTCTTT. This translates into CASHPPGGFEAFF.

The chain has TRBV2 and TRBJ1-5; maybe TRBD1 (5 bases). CDR3 size: 13 residues. V was pared by 6 bases and J by 6 bases, with 12 bases between. CDR1 is SNHLY, CDR2 FYNNEI, per germline. The CDR3 nucleotides are TGTGCCAGCAGGTGGGGGGGAGGTCAGCCCCAGCATTTT. Translating it yields CASRWGGGQPQHF.

In nucleotides, the CDR3 is TGCGCCAGCAGCTTATATGGACTAGCGGGGAACAATGAGCAGTTCTTC. This gives the protein CASSLYGLAGNNEQFF. This sequence joins TRBV5-1 and TRBJ2-1, with 12 bases lining up with TRBD2. V lost 2 bases, J lost 5 bases, and 5 bases stayed unmatched. This CDR3 is built from 16 residues. Germline CDR1 reads SGHRS; CDR2 reads YFSETQ.

This chain joins TRBV19 and TRBJ2-5; D is perhaps TRBD1 (5 bases). From germline, CDR1 is LNHDA and CDR2 SQIVND (reference sequence). V lost 3 bases and J 2 bases, leaving 16 bases between the germline ends. This CDR3 comprises 16 residues. The CDR3 DNA reads as TGTGCCAGTAGTATTTCCCAGGGTTGGGGTCAAGAGACCCAGTACTTC. This encodes CASSISQGWGQETQYF.

The gene calls are TRBV7-9 and TRBJ1-3; D is possibly TRBD1 (6 bases). CDR3 length: 14 amino acids. The V gene lost 6 bases and the J gene lost 3 bases, with 12 bases spanning the gap. The germline V gene encodes CDR1 SEHNR and CDR2 FQNEAQ (reference sequence). The DNA of the CDR3 is TGTGCCAGCAGTTCCACAGGGTTTGGAAACACCATATATTTT. This codes for CASSSTGFGNTIYF.

This chain links TRBV6-5 with TRBJ2-5; D unresolved. The J call could be wrong; TRBJ2-7 is a better fit for the DNA end. The CDR3 covers 13 residues. Looked up from germline, CDR1 is MNHEY and CDR2 is SVGAGI. CDR3 protein: CASRRDTAYEQYF. The CDR3 nucleotides read TGTGCCAGCAGACGAGACACGGCCTACGAGCAGTACTTC.

This chain connects TRBV9 to TRBJ2-1, with 10 bases fitting TRBD2. The CDR3 totals 16 residues. Per the germline V gene, CDR1 is SGDLS and CDR2 is YYNGEE. J lost 4 bases, V lost 3 bases, and 7 bases had no gene match. CDR3 protein: CASSGPSGGAYNEQFF. In DNA form, the CDR3 reads TGTGCCAGCAGCGGTCCAAGCGGGGGGGCTTACAATGAGCAGTTCTTC.

The chain is built from TRBV29-1 and TRBJ2-1, with D maybe TRBD1 (6 bases). From germline, CDR1 is SQVTM and CDR2 ANQGSEA. V was cut by 3 bases and J by 8 bases, with 17 bases left in between. The CDR3 consists of 14 residues. CDR3 protein: CSVDLLQGFDEQFF. The CDR3, as DNA: TGCAGCGTTGACCTACTACAGGGTTTCGATGAGCAGTTCTTC.

The chain carries TRBV7-2 and TRBJ2-7; tentative D call: TRBD1 (6 bases). From germline, CDR1 is SGHTA and CDR2 FQGNSA. The CDR3 consists of 14 residues. The V end lost 4 bases, the J end lost 6 bases, and 16 bases lay between the germline ends. CDR3 protein: CASSWTVVGGEQYF. In DNA form, the CDR3 reads TGTGCCAGCAGCTGGACAGTTGTCGGCGGCGAGCAGTACTTC.

The J gene is TRBJ2-3, the V gene TRBV9; 10 bases align to TRBD2. J was trimmed by 13 bases and V by 4 bases; bases with no gene match: 9. The CDR3 totals 13 residues. Germline V gives CDR1 SGDLS, CDR2 YYNGEE. The CDR3, as DNA: TGTGCCAGCAGCTACTCTCTAGCGGGGGTGGAGTATTTT. Translated, it gives CASSYSLAGVEYF.

This clone was found once. V is TRBV6-1 and J is TRBJ1-6; 10 bases are a match to TRBD1. CDR1 is MNHNS and CDR2 is SASEGT in the germline V gene. The length of the CDR3 is 15 residues. Trimming cost V 3 bases and J 6 bases; bases outside gene matches: 2. The CDR3, as DNA: TGTGCCAGCAGTGAGGGACAGGGGAGTAATTCACCCCTCCACTTT. It encodes CASSEGQGSNSPLHF.

The chain employs TRBV6-5 and TRBJ1-6, with TRBD1 matching 9 bases. This CDR3 has 14 amino acids. Trimming cost V 5 bases and J 6 bases; bases outside gene matches: 2. Germline V lookup: CDR1 MNHEY, CDR2 SVGAGI. CDR3 loop: CASSGTGFNSPLHF. CDR3 sequence (DNA): TGTGCCAGCAGTGGGACAGGGTTTAATTCACCCCTCCACTTT.

This chain joins TRBV7-8 and TRBJ1-1, with 9 bases fitting TRBD1. CDR1 and CDR2 from the germline V gene are SGHVS and FQNEAQ. V was pared by 5 bases and J by 5 bases, with 9 bases of the junction left unmatched. The CDR3 has 15 amino acids. This CDR3 is CASSPMGQGETEAFF. The CDR3 DNA reads as TGTGCCAGCAGCCCCATGGGACAGGGAGAAACTGAAGCTTTCTTT. The whole variable domain, filled in from reference TRBV7-8 and TRBJ1-1, reads GAGVSQSPRYKVAKRGQDVALRCDPISGHVSLFWYQQALGQGPEFLTYFQNEAQLDKSGLPSDRFFAERPEGSVSTLKIQRTQQEDSAVYLCASSPMGQGETEAFFGQGTRLTVV.

V is TRBV15 and J is TRBJ2-3, with TRBD1 matching 8 bases. CDR3 length: 17 residues. The V gene end was trimmed by 3 bases and the J gene end by 5 bases; junction bases not matched to a gene: 13. Germline V gene sequence: CDR1 LNHNV, CDR2 YYDKDF (reference sequence). The CDR3 loop reads CATSRGPTGAGLDTQYF. CDR3 coding DNA: TGTGCCACCAGCAGGGGTCCGACAGGGGCCGGATTAGATACGCAGTATTTT.

This clone was recorded only once. The rearrangement links TRBV9 to TRBJ2-5; possibly TRBD2 for D (6 bases). V was pared by 0 bases and J by 1 base, with 10 bases between. The germline CDR1 and CDR2 sequences are SGDLS and YYNGEE. The CDR3 spans 15 residues. Here the CDR3 DNA reads TGTGCCAGCAGCGTAGCTGAGGGACTCCAAGAGACCCAGTACTTC. Encoded protein: CASSVAEGLQETQYF.

The V call is TRBV6-5, the J call TRBJ2-5; D might be TRBD2 (5 bases). Germline lookup yields CDR1 MNHEY and CDR2 SVGAGI. The CDR3 extends over 12 amino acids. V was shortened by 7 bases and J by 5 bases, with 11 bases between the two germline ends. The CDR3 sequence is CASTGFGETQYF. CDR3 sequence (DNA): TGTGCCAGCACGGGGTTCGGGGAGACCCAGTACTTC.

This chain connects TRBV27 to TRBJ2-2, with 9 positions matching TRBD1. Germline CDR1 is MNHEY and CDR2 is SMNVEV (reference sequence). The CDR3 is 17 residues long. V was clipped by 0 bases and J by 6 bases; unmatched bases: 8. The DNA of the CDR3 is TGTGCCAGCAGTTTATCGTTTAACAGGGGGCAGGCCGGGGAGCTGTTTTTT. Amino acid sequence: CASSLSFNRGQAGELFF.

This clone is a singleton in its sample. The gene calls are TRBV7-6 and TRBJ2-3; weak D call: TRBD2 (5 bases). Germline loops: CDR1 SGHVS, CDR2 FNYEAQ. V lost 4 bases, J lost 4 bases, and 6 bases lay in between. The CDR3 runs 12 residues. CDR3 region: CASSSGADTQYF. The CDR3 DNA is TGTGCCAGCAGCTCCGGGGCAGATACGCAGTATTTT.

The CDR3 DNA is TGTGCCATCAGTGACTCAGGGGGCACTGAAGCTTTCTTT. This sequence encodes CAISDSGGTEAFF. The rearrangement joins TRBV10-3 to TRBJ1-1; 7 positions match TRBD1. Losses at the gene ends were 3 bases for V and 4 bases for J; bases not matched to a gene: 2. Germline values: CDR1 ENHRY, CDR2 SYGVKD. CDR3 size: 13 residues.

This chain joins TRBV5-4 and TRBJ2-7, with D perhaps TRBD1 (6 bases). CDR1 and CDR2 from the germline V gene are SGHNT and YYREEE (reference sequence). This CDR3 has 16 residues. V lost 4 bases to trimming and J lost 6 bases, with 23 bases between them. The CDR3 DNA follows: TGTGCCAGCAGCCCGGGACACGCGTTCACCAACTCCGAGCAGTACTTC. Its translation: CASSPGHAFTNSEQYF.

This chain connects TRBV5-1 to TRBJ2-1; 7 positions agree with TRBD1. The length of the CDR3 is 14 residues. Germline V gene lookup returns CDR1 SGHRS and CDR2 YFSETQ. V shed 0 bases, J shed 14 bases, and the junction held 11 bases outside the gene matches. DNA of the CDR3: TGCGCCAGCAGCTTGGACCGACAGGGAAGGGTGGAGTTCTTC. It codes for CASSLDRQGRVEFF.

The gene calls are TRBV5-1 and TRBJ2-2, with D perhaps matching TRBD1 (7 bases). This CDR3 has 15 amino acids. The germline V gene has CDR1 SGHRS and CDR2 YFSETQ. V lost 3 bases and J 3 bases, leaving 12 bases between the germline ends. The CDR3 sequence: CASSSQGGDTGELFF. The CDR3 bases are TGCGCCAGCAGCTCTCAGGGGGGAGACACCGGGGAGCTGTTTTTT.

This sequence joins TRBV7-9 and TRBJ1-3; D not certain. V gave up 2 bases and J gave up 1 base, with 6 bases separating them. Germline lookup yields CDR1 SEHNR and CDR2 FQNEAQ (reference sequence). This CDR3 is 14 amino acids long. The CDR3 DNA reads TGTGCCAGCAGCTTATGGCCGTCTGGAAACACCATATATTTT. This encodes CASSLWPSGNTIYF.

CDR3 region: CASRDRYQPQHF. The CDR3 DNA reads TGCGCCAGCCGGGACAGATATCAGCCCCAGCATTTT. V is TRBV10-2 and J is TRBJ1-5; 7 bases fit TRBD1. The J segment lost 5 bases and the V segment lost 8 bases, leaving 3 bases of the junction unmatched. This CDR3 is 12 amino acids long. Germline V gene lookup returns CDR1 WSHSY and CDR2 SAAADI.

This rearrangement joins TRBV11-3 to TRBJ1-1; a weak D match, TRBD1 (6 bases). The ends were cut back, 1 base at V and 2 bases at J, with 8 bases in the middle. The germline gives CDR1 SGHNT, CDR2 YENEEA. The CDR3 is 14 residues long. CDR3 residues: CASSLAGTNTEAFF. CDR3 nucleotides: TGTGCCAGCAGCTTAGCGGGGACAAACACTGAAGCTTTCTTT.